These T cell receptor beta chains were read from a single sample in a study of cytomegalovirus exposure and HLA in healthy donors. TCRdb's copy holds only in-frame clones and misses some; the assay was immunoSEQ multiplex PCR. The sample lists about 160,000 clones, approximately 77% seen once, with roughly 2.1% in the top ten. Sequencing was performed on PBMCs. The receptor source for this set is a man in his fifties or sixties in good health and CMV-seropositive. The CDR3 runs from the conserved cysteine through the conserved F or W. Each record gives: CDR3 DNA, CDR3 protein, J gene, V gene, clone size, D gene. The D gene is left open where the match is weak. Expanded clones get a size class; other rows say once, few or many, or leave the size out.

CDR3nt: TGTGCCAGCAGAGATGGACAGGGGGCTGGAAACACCATATATTTT
CDR3aa: CASRDGQGAGNTIYF
j_gene: TRBJ1-3
v_gene: TRBV2
abundance: -
d_gene: TRBD1

CDR3nt: TGTGCCAGCAGCTTATTAGGACAGGATATCACAGATACGCAGTATTTT
CDR3aa: CASSLLGQDITDTQYF
j_gene: TRBJ2-3
v_gene: TRBV7-9
abundance: -
d_gene: TRBD1

CDR3nt: TGTGCCAGCAGTGAGGGAGAAGTGAGCCAAGAGACCCAGTACTTC
CDR3aa: CASSEGEVSQETQYF
j_gene: TRBJ2-5
v_gene: TRBV2
abundance: -
d_gene: -

CDR3nt: TGCGCCAGCAGCCATTACGGTCAGGGGGCACATCAGCCCCAGCATTTT
CDR3aa: CASSHYGQGAHQPQHF
j_gene: TRBJ1-5
v_gene: TRBV4-1
abundance: -
d_gene: TRBD1

CDR3nt: TGTGCCAGCAGTGACCCCGGGACAGGGATGTTCGAGCAGTACTTC
CDR3aa: CASSDPGTGMFEQYF
j_gene: TRBJ2-7
v_gene: TRBV25-1
abundance: once
d_gene: TRBD1

CDR3nt: TGTGCCAGTAGGAATCTAGCGGGGGGCCGCGAGACCCAGTACTTC
CDR3aa: CASRNLAGGRETQYF
j_gene: TRBJ2-5
v_gene: TRBV19
abundance: -
d_gene: TRBD2

CDR3nt: TGTGCCAGTATTCCCCGGGGAGCCCATGAAGCTTTCTTT
CDR3aa: CASIPRGAHEAFF
j_gene: TRBJ1-1
v_gene: TRBV19
abundance: -
d_gene: -

CDR3nt: TGTGCCAGCGCTTGGGGGGAGAACACCGGGGAGCTGTTTTTT
CDR3aa: CASAWGENTGELFF
j_gene: TRBJ2-2
v_gene: TRBV9
abundance: once
d_gene: -

CDR3nt: TGTGCCAGCTCAGTCCGGACTAGCGGGGCGAGCTCCTACAATGAGCAGTTCTTC
CDR3aa: CASSVRTSGASSYNEQFF
j_gene: TRBJ2-1
v_gene: TRBV18
abundance: -
d_gene: TRBD2

CDR3nt: TGTGCCATCAGTTCTAACAGGCTCACCGGGGAGCTGTTTTTT
CDR3aa: CAISSNRLTGELFF
j_gene: TRBJ2-2
v_gene: TRBV10-3
abundance: -
d_gene: -

CDR3nt: TGTGCCAGCAGCTTAAATCCGGGGAACACCGGGGAGCTGTTTTTT
CDR3aa: CASSLNPGNTGELFF
j_gene: TRBJ2-2
v_gene: TRBV7-2
abundance: -
d_gene: -

CDR3nt: TGCGCCAGCAGCCAAGTTGCACACCCCTACGAGCAGTACTTC
CDR3aa: CASSQVAHPYEQYF
j_gene: TRBJ2-7
v_gene: TRBV4-1
abundance: -
d_gene: -

CDR3nt: TGTGCCAGCAGCTTAGAGGCGACAGGCGATCCAAACTTC
CDR3aa: CASSLEATGDPNF
j_gene: TRBJ2-7
v_gene: TRBV7-6
abundance: few
d_gene: -

CDR3nt: TGTGCCAGCAGCCCCAGGGGGTTCTCTGAAGCTTTCTTT
CDR3aa: CASSPRGFSEAFF
j_gene: TRBJ1-1
v_gene: TRBV11-2
abundance: few
d_gene: TRBD1

CDR3nt: TGTGCCAGCCGGCGGGACGCCCACCAAGTGGGTCTCAATAATTCACCCCTCCACTTT
CDR3aa: CASRRDAHQVGLNNSPLHF
j_gene: TRBJ1-6
v_gene: TRBV19
abundance: -
d_gene: -

CDR3nt: TGTGCCAGCAGTTACTCCACTAGCCCTAGCACAGATACGCAGTATTTT
CDR3aa: CASSYSTSPSTDTQYF
j_gene: TRBJ2-3
v_gene: TRBV6-5
abundance: few
d_gene: -

CDR3nt: TGTGCCAGCAGCTTAGCTTTAGACTACGAGCAGTACTTC
CDR3aa: CASSLALDYEQYF
j_gene: TRBJ2-7
v_gene: TRBV7-2
abundance: -
d_gene: -

CDR3nt: TGTGCTAGTGGTTTGGTACTCGGACAGGGTGTAAACACCATATATTTT
CDR3aa: CASGLVLGQGVNTIYF
j_gene: TRBJ1-3
v_gene: TRBV12-5
abundance: -
d_gene: TRBD1

CDR3nt: TGTGCCAGTAGTATTTCAGGCCAGGCCGCCTACGAGCAGTACTTC
CDR3aa: CASSISGQAAYEQYF
j_gene: TRBJ2-7
v_gene: TRBV19
abundance: few
d_gene: -

CDR3nt: TGTGCCAGCAGTTACTCGCAGACAGGGTTCTACGAGCAGTACTTC
CDR3aa: CASSYSQTGFYEQYF
j_gene: TRBJ2-7
v_gene: TRBV6-5
abundance: -
d_gene: TRBD1

CDR3nt: TGTGCCAGCAGCCAAGATTTGACAGGAGGTATTAGCACAGATACGCAGTATTTT
CDR3aa: CASSQDLTGGISTDTQYF
j_gene: TRBJ2-3
v_gene: TRBV4-2
abundance: -
d_gene: -

CDR3nt: TGTGCCAGCAGAACAGTGGACACTGAAGCTTTCTTT
CDR3aa: CASRTVDTEAFF
j_gene: TRBJ1-1
v_gene: TRBV2
abundance: once
d_gene: -

CDR3nt: TGTGCCAGCAGTCCCGGACTAGCTGCTGCAGATACGCAGTATTTT
CDR3aa: CASSPGLAAADTQYF
j_gene: TRBJ2-3
v_gene: TRBV2
abundance: -
d_gene: TRBD2

CDR3nt: TGTGCCAGCAGCCCTGGGACAGGGTCGTCCTACGAGCAGTACTTC
CDR3aa: CASSPGTGSSYEQYF
j_gene: TRBJ2-7
v_gene: TRBV11-2
abundance: -
d_gene: TRBD1

CDR3nt: TGCAGCGGAAAAGACAGGTATAGCACAGATACGCAGTATTTT
CDR3aa: CSGKDRYSTDTQYF
j_gene: TRBJ2-3
v_gene: TRBV29-1
abundance: -
d_gene: -

CDR3nt: TGTGCCAGCAGCTCCCCGGACAGGGTGGGCCTTAATGAGCAGTTCTTC
CDR3aa: CASSSPDRVGLNEQFF
j_gene: TRBJ2-1
v_gene: TRBV7-9
abundance: once
d_gene: TRBD1

CDR3nt: TGTGCCAGCAGCTACCGACTAGCGGGGAGCTCCTACAATGAGCAGTTCTTC
CDR3aa: CASSYRLAGSSYNEQFF
j_gene: TRBJ2-1
v_gene: TRBV7-2
abundance: -
d_gene: TRBD2

CDR3nt: TGTGCCTGGAGGTTATGGGGCAGGGACTACGAGCAGTACTTC
CDR3aa: CAWRLWGRDYEQYF
j_gene: TRBJ2-7
v_gene: TRBV30
abundance: -
d_gene: -

CDR3nt: TGCGCCAGCAGCCATATGAACAGGGGGCGTGGGGGCTACACCTTC
CDR3aa: CASSHMNRGRGGYTF
j_gene: TRBJ1-2
v_gene: TRBV4-3
abundance: -
d_gene: TRBD1

CDR3nt: TGTGCCAGCAGCCTCGCAGGGACAACCGGGGAGCTGTTTTTT
CDR3aa: CASSLAGTTGELFF
j_gene: TRBJ2-2
v_gene: TRBV2
abundance: -
d_gene: -

CDR3nt: TGTGCTGGCACCAGCGGAAGCACAGATACGCAGTATTTT
CDR3aa: CAGTSGSTDTQYF
j_gene: TRBJ2-3
v_gene: TRBV7-7
abundance: -
d_gene: -

CDR3nt: TGTGCCAGCAGTGTGACTAGATCCTACGAGCAGTACTTC
CDR3aa: CASSVTRSYEQYF
j_gene: TRBJ2-7
v_gene: TRBV2
abundance: -
d_gene: -

CDR3nt: TGTGCCAGCTCACCGATGAGACAGGGGGCCGGGGAGACCCAGTACTTC
CDR3aa: CASSPMRQGAGETQYF
j_gene: TRBJ2-5
v_gene: TRBV18
abundance: -
d_gene: TRBD1

CDR3nt: TGTGCCAGTAGCAATCCTAGCGGGGGGCTCCAAGAGACCCAGTACTTC
CDR3aa: CASSNPSGGLQETQYF
j_gene: TRBJ2-5
v_gene: TRBV19
abundance: once
d_gene: TRBD2

CDR3nt: TGTGCCAGCACAGACACCACGAACACCGGGGAGCTGTTTTTT
CDR3aa: CASTDTTNTGELFF
j_gene: TRBJ2-2
v_gene: TRBV28
abundance: -
d_gene: -

CDR3nt: TGTGCCAGCAGCCCGACTAGCGGGGCCTCCTACGAGCAGTACTTC
CDR3aa: CASSPTSGASYEQYF
j_gene: TRBJ2-7
v_gene: TRBV11-2
abundance: few
d_gene: TRBD2

CDR3nt: TGTGCCAGCAGCTTGACAGGGTCTAACGAGCAGTACTTC
CDR3aa: CASSLTGSNEQYF
j_gene: TRBJ2-7
v_gene: TRBV5-4
abundance: few
d_gene: -

CDR3nt: TGTGCCAGCAGTAGACAGAACTCCTACGAGCAGTACTTC
CDR3aa: CASSRQNSYEQYF
j_gene: TRBJ2-7
v_gene: TRBV27
abundance: once
d_gene: -

CDR3nt: TGCGCCAGCAGCCAAGTGCAGGGAGGCGATCAGCCCCAGCATTTT
CDR3aa: CASSQVQGGDQPQHF
j_gene: TRBJ1-5
v_gene: TRBV4-1
abundance: -
d_gene: -

CDR3nt: TGTGCCAGCCAGGACAGGGAGGGTGAAAAACTGTTTTTT
CDR3aa: CASQDREGEKLFF
j_gene: TRBJ1-4
v_gene: TRBV27
abundance: -
d_gene: TRBD1

CDR3nt: TGTGCCACCAGGGGTGGGGGGCAGCCCCAGCATTTT
CDR3aa: CATRGGGQPQHF
j_gene: TRBJ1-5
v_gene: TRBV28
abundance: -
d_gene: -

CDR3nt: TGTGCCAGCAGCCTTTCGGGGGGGCGTCACAATGAGCAGTTCTTC
CDR3aa: CASSLSGGRHNEQFF
j_gene: TRBJ2-1
v_gene: TRBV7-2
abundance: -
d_gene: TRBD2

CDR3nt: TGTGCCAGCGGGACAGGTAGTGAATATGGCTACACCTTC
CDR3aa: CASGTGSEYGYTF
j_gene: TRBJ1-2
v_gene: TRBV5-4
abundance: once
d_gene: TRBD1

CDR3nt: TGTGCCACCAACCCGGGACAGGGTCCCTACGAGCAGTACTTC
CDR3aa: CATNPGQGPYEQYF
j_gene: TRBJ2-7
v_gene: TRBV19
abundance: -
d_gene: TRBD1

CDR3nt: TGTGCCAGCACCCCCGGGGGGTTTGAGCAGTACTTC
CDR3aa: CASTPGGFEQYF
j_gene: TRBJ2-7
v_gene: TRBV28
abundance: -
d_gene: TRBD2

CDR3nt: TGTGCCAGCAGCGGTAGCCGGGACAGATACGAGCAGTACTTC
CDR3aa: CASSGSRDRYEQYF
j_gene: TRBJ2-7
v_gene: TRBV7-9
abundance: -
d_gene: TRBD1

CDR3nt: TGTGCCTGGAGTGCGCAGGGAACGGGCTACACCTTC
CDR3aa: CAWSAQGTGYTF
j_gene: TRBJ1-2
v_gene: TRBV30
abundance: once
d_gene: -